Below, 4 T cell receptor beta chains from the same sample are listed, as sequenced in a study of blood T cell repertoires in COVID-19. The assay was immunoSEQ multiplex PCR, and TCRdb's table has in-frame clones only and misses some. The sample contains fewer than 150,000 clones, 84% of which appear only once. Sequencing was done on a sample of peripheral blood. Receptor source: a human donor in a cohort sampled during active COVID-19.

This chain links TRBV20-1 with TRBJ2-5, with D perhaps TRBD2 (6 bases). This CDR3 spans 11 amino acids. The germline CDR1 and CDR2 sequences are DFQATT and SNEGSKA (reference sequence). The CDR3 nucleotides are TGCTGCGTTCTAGCGCAAGAGACCCAGTACTTC. Protein: CCVLAQETQYF.

V usage is TRBV5-1 and J usage is TRBJ2-5; D ambiguous. V was cut by 1 base and J by 6 bases, with 13 bases left in between. Germline CDR1 SGHRS, CDR2 YFSETQ. This CDR3 is 14 amino acids long. This CDR3 is CASSLNGAEKTQYF. In DNA form, the CDR3 reads TGCGCCAGCAGCTTGAACGGAGCCGAAAAGACCCAGTACTTC.

The genes are TRBV6-5 and TRBJ1-4; TRBD1 matches at 8 bases. There are 14 residues in the CDR3. Germline lookup yields CDR1 MNHEY and CDR2 SVGAGI. V lost 6 bases, J lost 4 bases, and 4 bases stayed unmatched. The CDR3 nucleotides read TGTGCCAGCAGCTTGACAGGGGATAATGAAAAACTGTTTTTT. The encoded protein is CASSLTGDNEKLFF.

This chain joins TRBV7-8 and TRBJ2-1; weak D call: TRBD2 (6 bases). The germline gives CDR1 SGHVS, CDR2 FQNEAQ. CDR3 size: 17 residues. Trimming pared 2 bases from V and 1 base from J, leaving 15 bases between. The DNA of the CDR3 is TGTGCCAGCAGCTTAACCGCGGGGACGAGATCCTACAATGAGCAGTTCTTC. It codes for CASSLTAGTRSYNEQFF.